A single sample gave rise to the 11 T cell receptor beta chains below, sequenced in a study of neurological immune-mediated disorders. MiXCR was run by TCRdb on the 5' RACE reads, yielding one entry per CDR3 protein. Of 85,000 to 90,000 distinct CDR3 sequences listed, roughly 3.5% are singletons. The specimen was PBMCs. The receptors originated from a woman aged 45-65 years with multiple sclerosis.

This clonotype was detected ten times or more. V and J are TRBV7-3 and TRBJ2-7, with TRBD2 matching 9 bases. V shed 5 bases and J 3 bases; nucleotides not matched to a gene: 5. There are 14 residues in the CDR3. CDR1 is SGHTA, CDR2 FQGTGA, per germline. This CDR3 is CASSLSGGFYEQYF. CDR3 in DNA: TGTGCCAGCAGCCTTAGCGGGGGCTTCTACGAGCAGTACTTC.

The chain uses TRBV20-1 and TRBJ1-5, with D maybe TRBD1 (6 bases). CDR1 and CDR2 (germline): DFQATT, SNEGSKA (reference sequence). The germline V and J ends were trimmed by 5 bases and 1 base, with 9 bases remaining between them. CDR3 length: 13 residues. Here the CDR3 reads CSAGGTSNQPQHF. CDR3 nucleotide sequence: TGCAGTGCTGGAGGGACAAGCAATCAGCCCCAGCATTTT.

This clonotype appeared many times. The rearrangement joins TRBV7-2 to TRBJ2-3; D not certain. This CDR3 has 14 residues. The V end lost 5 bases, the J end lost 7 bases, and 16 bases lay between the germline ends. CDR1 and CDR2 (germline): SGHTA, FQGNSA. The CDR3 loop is CASSQVAATYTQYF. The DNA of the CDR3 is TGTGCCAGCAGCCAAGTGGCGGCAACCTATACGCAGTATTTT.

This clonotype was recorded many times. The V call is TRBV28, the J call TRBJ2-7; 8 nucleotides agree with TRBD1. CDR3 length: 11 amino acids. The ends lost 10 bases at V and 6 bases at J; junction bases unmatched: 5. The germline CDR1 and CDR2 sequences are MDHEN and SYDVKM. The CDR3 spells CATGQGSEQYF. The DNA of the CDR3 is TGTGCCACAGGACAGGGCTCCGAGCAGTACTTC.

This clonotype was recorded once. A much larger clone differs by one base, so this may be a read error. The CDR3, as DNA: TGTGCCAACAGCCCGGGGTTGGACACTGAAGCTTTCTTT. The encoded protein is CANSPGLDTEAFF. The chain has TRBV7-3 and TRBJ1-1; no firm D call. This CDR3 has 13 residues. Germline CDR1 is SGHTA and CDR2 is FQGTGA.

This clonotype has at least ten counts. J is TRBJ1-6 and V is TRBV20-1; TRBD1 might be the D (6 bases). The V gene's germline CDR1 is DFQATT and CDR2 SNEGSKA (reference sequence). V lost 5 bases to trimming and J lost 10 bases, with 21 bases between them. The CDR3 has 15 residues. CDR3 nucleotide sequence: TGCAGTGCTGGGTACAGGGAACGCCTCAAATCACCCCTCCACTTT. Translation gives CSAGYRERLKSPLHF.

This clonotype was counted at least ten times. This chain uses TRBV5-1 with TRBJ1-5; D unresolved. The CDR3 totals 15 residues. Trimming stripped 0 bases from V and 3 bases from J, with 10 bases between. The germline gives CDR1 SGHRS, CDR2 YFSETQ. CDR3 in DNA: TGCGCCAGCAGCTTGGGAGAGTTTGACAATCAGCCCCAGCATTTT. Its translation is CASSLGEFDNQPQHF.

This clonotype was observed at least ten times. The CDR3 DNA reads TGTGCCAGCAGTTTATGGCAGACCTACGAGCAGTACTTC. Amino acid sequence: CASSLWQTYEQYF. J is TRBJ2-7 and V is TRBV12-3 or TRBV12-4, with D hard to call. Between the trimmed V and J ends, which lost 2 bases and 2 bases, there was a span of 7 bases. The CDR3 contains 13 residues.

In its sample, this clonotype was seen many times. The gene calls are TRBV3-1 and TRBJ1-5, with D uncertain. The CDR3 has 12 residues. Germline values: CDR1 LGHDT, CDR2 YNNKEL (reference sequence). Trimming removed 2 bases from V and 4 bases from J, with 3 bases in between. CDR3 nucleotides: TGTGCCAGCAGCCAACCGAATCAGCCCCAGCATTTT. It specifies CASSQPNQPQHF.

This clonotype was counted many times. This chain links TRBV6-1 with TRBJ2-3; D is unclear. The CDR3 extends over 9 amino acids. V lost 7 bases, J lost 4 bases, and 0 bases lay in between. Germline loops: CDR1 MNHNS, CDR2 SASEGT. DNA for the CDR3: TGTGCCAGCACAGATACGCAGTATTTT. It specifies CASTDTQYF.

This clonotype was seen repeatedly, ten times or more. DNA for the CDR3: TGCAGTGTAATCTCGAGGGCCTCGAACGAGCAGTACTTC. Translation gives CSVISRASNEQYF. The chain recombines TRBV20-1 with TRBJ2-7; a weak D match, TRBD2 (5 bases). V lost 7 bases, J lost 5 bases, and 18 bases lay in between. This CDR3 spans 13 amino acids. Germline CDR1 DFQATT, CDR2 SNEGSKA (reference sequence).